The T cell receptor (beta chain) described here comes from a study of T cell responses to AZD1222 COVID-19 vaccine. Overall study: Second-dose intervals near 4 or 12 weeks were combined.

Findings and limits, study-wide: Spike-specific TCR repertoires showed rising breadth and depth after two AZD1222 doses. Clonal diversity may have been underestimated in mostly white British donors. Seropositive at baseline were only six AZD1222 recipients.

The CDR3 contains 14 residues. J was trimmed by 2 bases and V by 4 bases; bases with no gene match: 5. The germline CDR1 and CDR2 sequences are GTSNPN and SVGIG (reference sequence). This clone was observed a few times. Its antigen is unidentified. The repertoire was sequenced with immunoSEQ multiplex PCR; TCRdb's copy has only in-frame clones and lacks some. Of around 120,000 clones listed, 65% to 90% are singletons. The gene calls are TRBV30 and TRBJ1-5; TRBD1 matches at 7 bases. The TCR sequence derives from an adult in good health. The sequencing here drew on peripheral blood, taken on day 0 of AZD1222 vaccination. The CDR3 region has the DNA TGTGCCTGGAACCACAGGGGTGGCAATCAGCCCCAGCATTTT. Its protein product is CAWNHRGGNQPQHF.